The clone carrying this T cell receptor (beta chain) was counted only a few times. The sample originates from a study of T-cell reconstitution after alpha-beta-depleted transplantation in children. The ends lost 3 bases at V and 3 bases at J; junction bases unmatched: 7. The CDR3 loop spans 17 amino acids. CDR1 is SGHTA and CDR2 is FQGTGA in the germline V gene. TCRbeta library construction was performed incorporating unique molecular identifiers. A single record per CDR3 protein comes from TCRdb applying MiXCR to the PCR reads. The table records some 550,000 distinct CDR3 sequences, about 17% of them present only once.

Sequenced material: PBMCs from the stem cell graft donor, taken from the stem cell graft. The TCR originated in a human donor who donated a stem cell graft to a child with acute lymphoblastic leukemia. The V gene is TRBV7-3, the J gene TRBJ2-3; 12 bases are a match to TRBD2. The DNA for the CDR3 is TGTGCCAGCAGCTTGAGGCTAGCGGGAGGGCGGACAGATACGCAGTATTTT. Its protein is CASSLRLAGGRTDTQYF.